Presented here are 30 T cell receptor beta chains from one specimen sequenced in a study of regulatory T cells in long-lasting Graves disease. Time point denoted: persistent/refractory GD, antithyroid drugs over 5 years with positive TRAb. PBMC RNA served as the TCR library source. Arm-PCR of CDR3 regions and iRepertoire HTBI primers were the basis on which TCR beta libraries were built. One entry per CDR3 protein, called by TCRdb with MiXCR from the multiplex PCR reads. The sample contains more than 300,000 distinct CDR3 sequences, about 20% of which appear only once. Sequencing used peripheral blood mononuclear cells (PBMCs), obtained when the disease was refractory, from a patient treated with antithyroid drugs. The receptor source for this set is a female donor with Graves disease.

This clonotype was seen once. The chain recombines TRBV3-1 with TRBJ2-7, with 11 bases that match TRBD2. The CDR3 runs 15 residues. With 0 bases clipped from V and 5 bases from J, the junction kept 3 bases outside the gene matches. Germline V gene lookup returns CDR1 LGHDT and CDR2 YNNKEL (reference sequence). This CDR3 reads CASSQEGTSGHEQYF. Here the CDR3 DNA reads TGTGCCAGCAGCCAAGAAGGGACTAGCGGCCACGAGCAGTACTTC.

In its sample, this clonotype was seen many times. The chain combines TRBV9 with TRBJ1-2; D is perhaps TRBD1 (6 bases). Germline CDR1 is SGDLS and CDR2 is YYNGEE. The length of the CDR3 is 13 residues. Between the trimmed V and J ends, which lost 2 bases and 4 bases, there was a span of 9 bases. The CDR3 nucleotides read TGTGCCAGCAGCGTCACAGGGACCTATGGCTACACCTTC. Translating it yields CASSVTGTYGYTF.

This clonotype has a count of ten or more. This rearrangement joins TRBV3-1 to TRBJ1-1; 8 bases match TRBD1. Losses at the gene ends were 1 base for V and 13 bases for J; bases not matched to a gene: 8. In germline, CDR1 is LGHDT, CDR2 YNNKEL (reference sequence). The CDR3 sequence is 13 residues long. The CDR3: CASSQVAGQAHFF. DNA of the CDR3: TGTGCCAGCAGCCAAGTGGCGGGACAGGCTCATTTCTTT.

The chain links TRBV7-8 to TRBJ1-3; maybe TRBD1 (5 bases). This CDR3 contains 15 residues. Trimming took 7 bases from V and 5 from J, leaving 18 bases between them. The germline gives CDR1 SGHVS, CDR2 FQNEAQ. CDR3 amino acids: CASKPRGRDRNTIYF. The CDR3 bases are TGTGCCAGCAAGCCACGTGGCAGGGATCGAAACACCATATATTTT.

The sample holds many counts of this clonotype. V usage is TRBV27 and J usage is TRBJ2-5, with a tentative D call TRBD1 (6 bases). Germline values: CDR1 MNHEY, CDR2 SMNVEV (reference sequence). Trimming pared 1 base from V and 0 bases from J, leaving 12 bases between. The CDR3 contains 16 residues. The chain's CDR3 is CASSLLRDTYQETQYF. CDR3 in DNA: TGTGCCAGCAGTTTATTACGGGACACATACCAAGAGACCCAGTACTTC.

For the CDR3, the DNA is TGCGCCAGCAGCCAACTCCCGGGGCCCTATGGCTACACCTTC. Translating gives CASSQLPGPYGYTF. The chain couples TRBV4-1 to TRBJ1-2; D perhaps matches TRBD1 (5 bases). V was cut by 2 bases and J by 4 bases, with 11 bases left in between. The germline V gene encodes CDR1 MGHRA and CDR2 YSYEKL. The CDR3 spans 14 residues.

The CDR3 DNA reads as TGCGCCAGCAGCCAAGATTACGGGACAGGGAGGGGGACCCAGTACTTC. It is translated as CASSQDYGTGRGTQYF. V gene TRBV4-1 combines with J gene TRBJ2-5, with 9 bases lining up with TRBD1. Germline V lookup: CDR1 MGHRA, CDR2 YSYEKL. The V gene end was trimmed by 0 bases and the J gene end by 7 bases; junction bases not matched to a gene: 9. This CDR3 has 16 residues.

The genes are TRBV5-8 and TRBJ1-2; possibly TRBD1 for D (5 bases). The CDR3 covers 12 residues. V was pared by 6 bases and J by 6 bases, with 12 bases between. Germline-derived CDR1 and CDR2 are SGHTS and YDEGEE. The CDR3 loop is CASNSPGDGYTF. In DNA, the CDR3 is TGTGCCAGCAACTCGCCGGGGGATGGCTACACCTTC.

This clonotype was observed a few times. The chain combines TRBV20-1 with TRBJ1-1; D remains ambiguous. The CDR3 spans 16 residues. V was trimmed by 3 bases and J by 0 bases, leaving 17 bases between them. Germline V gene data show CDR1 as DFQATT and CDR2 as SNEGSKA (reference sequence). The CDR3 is CSASSSRGWMNTEAFF. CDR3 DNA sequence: TGCAGTGCTAGCTCCTCCCGTGGTTGGATGAACACTGAAGCTTTCTTT.

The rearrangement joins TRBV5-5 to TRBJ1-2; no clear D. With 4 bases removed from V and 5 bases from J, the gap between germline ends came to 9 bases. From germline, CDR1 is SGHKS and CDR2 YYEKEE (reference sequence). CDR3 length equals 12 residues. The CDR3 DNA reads TGTGCCAGCAGCGGGGTTTTTTATGGCTACACCTTC. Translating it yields CASSGVFYGYTF.

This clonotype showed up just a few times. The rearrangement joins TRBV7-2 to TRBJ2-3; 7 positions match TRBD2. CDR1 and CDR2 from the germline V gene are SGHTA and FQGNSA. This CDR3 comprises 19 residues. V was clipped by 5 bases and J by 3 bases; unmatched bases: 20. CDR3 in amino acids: CASSIARGAGVGRTDTQYF. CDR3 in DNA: TGTGCCAGCAGCATTGCTCGGGGCGCGGGAGTCGGGCGGACAGATACGCAGTATTTT.

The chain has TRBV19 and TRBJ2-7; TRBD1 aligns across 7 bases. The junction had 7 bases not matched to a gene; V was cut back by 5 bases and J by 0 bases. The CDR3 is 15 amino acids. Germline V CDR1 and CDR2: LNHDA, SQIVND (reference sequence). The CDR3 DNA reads TGTGCCAGTAGTGCAGCCAGGGGGAGCTCCTACGAGCAGTACTTC. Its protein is CASSAARGSSYEQYF.

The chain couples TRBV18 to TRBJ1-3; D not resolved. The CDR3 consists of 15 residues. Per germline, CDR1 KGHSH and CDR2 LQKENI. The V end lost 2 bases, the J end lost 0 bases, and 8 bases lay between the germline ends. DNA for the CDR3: TGTGCCAGCTCACCAACCCACAACTCTGGAAACACCATATATTTT. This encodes CASSPTHNSGNTIYF.

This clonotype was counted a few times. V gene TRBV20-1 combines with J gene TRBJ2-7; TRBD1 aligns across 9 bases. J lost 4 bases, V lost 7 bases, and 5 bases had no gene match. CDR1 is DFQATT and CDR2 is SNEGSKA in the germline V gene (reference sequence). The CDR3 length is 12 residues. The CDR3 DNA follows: TGCAGTGGGACAGGGGACGGGTACGAGCAGTACTTC. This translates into CSGTGDGYEQYF.

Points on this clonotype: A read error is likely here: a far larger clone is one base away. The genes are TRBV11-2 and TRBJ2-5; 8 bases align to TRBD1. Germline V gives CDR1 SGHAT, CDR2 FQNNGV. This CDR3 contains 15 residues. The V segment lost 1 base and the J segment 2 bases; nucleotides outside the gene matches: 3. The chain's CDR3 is CASSLVGTGQETQYF. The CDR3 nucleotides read TGTGCCAGCAGCTTAGTAGGGACAGGTCAAGAGACCCAGTACTTC. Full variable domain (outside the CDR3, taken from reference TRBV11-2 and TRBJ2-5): EAGVAQSPRYKIIEKRQSVAFWCNPISGHATLYWYQQILGQGPKLLIQFQNNGVVDDSQLPKDRFSAERLKGVDSTLKIQPAKLEDSAVYLCASSLVGTGQETQYFGPGTRLLVL.

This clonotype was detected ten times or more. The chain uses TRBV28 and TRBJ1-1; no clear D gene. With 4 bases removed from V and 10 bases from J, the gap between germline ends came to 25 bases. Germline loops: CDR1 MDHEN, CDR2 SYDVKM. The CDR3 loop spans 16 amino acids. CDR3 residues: CASSSPRWGEGRSAFF. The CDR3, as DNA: TGTGCCAGCAGTTCCCCCCGGTGGGGAGAGGGAAGATCAGCTTTCTTT.

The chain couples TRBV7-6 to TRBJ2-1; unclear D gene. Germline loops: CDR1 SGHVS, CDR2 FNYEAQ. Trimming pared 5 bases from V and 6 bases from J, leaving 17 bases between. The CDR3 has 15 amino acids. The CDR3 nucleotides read TGTGCCAGCAGCACGACGAAAAGGTTGGGCAATGAGCAGTTCTTC. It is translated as CASSTTKRLGNEQFF.

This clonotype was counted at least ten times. CDR3 sequence: CASSRQNTEAFF. As DNA, the CDR3 is TGTGCCAGCAGCAGACAGAACACTGAAGCTTTCTTT. This chain joins TRBV13 and TRBJ1-1; no definite D call. The germline V and J ends were trimmed by 5 bases and 1 base, with 5 bases remaining between them. This CDR3 contains 12 residues. CDR1 PRHDT and CDR2 FYEKMQ come from the germline V gene (reference sequence).

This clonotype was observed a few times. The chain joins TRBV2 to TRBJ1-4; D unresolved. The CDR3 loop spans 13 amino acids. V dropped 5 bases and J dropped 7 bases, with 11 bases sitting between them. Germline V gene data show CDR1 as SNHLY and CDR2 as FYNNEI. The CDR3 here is CASSYPGTEKLFF. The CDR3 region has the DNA TGTGCCAGCAGTTACCCCGGAACTGAAAAACTGTTTTTT.

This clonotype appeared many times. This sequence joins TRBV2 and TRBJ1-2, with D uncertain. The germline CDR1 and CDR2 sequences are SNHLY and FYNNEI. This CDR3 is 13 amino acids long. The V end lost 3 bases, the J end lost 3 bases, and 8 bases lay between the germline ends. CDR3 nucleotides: TGTGCCAGCAGTGAGACGCAGGACTATGGCTACACCTTC. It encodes CASSETQDYGYTF.

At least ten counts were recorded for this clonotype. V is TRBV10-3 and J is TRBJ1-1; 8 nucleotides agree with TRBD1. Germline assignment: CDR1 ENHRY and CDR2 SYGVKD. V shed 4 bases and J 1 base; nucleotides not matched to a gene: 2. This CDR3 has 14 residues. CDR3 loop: CAISGTGWNTEAFF. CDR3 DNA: TGTGCCATCAGTGGGACAGGGTGGAACACTGAAGCTTTCTTT.

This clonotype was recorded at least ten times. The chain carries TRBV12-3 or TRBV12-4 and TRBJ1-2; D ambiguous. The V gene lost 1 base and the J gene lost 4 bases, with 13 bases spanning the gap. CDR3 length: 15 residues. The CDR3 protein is CASSLGQARSYGYTF. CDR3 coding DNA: TGTGCCAGCAGTTTAGGGCAGGCCAGGAGCTATGGCTACACCTTC.

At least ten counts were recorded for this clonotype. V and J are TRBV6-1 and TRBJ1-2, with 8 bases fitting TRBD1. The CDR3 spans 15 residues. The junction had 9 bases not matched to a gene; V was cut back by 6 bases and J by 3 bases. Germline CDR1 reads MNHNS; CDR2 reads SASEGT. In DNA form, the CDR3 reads TGTGCCAGCAGACCTACAGGGGGAGGGTACTATGGCTACACCTTC. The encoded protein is CASRPTGGGYYGYTF.

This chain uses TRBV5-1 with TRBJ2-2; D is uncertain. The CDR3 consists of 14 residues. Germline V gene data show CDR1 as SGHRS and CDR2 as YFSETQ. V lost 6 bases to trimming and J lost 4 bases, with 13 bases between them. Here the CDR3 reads CASTSVVGTGELFF. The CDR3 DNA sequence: TGCGCCAGCACGTCCGTAGTTGGCACCGGGGAGCTGTTTTTT. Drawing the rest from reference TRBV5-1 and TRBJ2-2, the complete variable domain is KAGVTQTPRYLIKTRGQQVTLSCSPISGHRSVSWYQQTPGQGLQFLFEYFSETQRNKGNFPGRFSGRQFSNSRSEMNVSTLELGDSALYLCASTSVVGTGELFFGEGSRLTVL.

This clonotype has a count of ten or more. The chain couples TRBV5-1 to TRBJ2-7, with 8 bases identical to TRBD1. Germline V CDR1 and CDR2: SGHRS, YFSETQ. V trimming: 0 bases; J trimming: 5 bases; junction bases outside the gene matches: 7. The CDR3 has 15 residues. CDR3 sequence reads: CASSLAGPGQDEQYF. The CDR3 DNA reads TGCGCCAGCAGCTTGGCGGGACCGGGACAGGACGAGCAGTACTTC.

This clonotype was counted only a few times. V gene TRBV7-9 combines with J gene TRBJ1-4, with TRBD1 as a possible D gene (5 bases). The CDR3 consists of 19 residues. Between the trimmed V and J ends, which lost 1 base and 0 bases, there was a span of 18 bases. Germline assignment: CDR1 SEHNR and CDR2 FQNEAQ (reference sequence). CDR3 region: CASSLGVLRGSTTNEKLFF. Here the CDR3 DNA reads TGTGCCAGCAGCTTAGGGGTCTTGAGGGGTTCAACAACTAATGAAAAACTGTTTTTT.

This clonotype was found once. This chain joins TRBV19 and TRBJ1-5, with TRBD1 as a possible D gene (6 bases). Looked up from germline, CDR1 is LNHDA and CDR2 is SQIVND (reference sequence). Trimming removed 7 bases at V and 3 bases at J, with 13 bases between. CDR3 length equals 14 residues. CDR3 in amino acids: CASTEGQINQPQHF. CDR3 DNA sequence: TGTGCCAGTACAGAGGGACAAATCAATCAGCCCCAGCATTTT.

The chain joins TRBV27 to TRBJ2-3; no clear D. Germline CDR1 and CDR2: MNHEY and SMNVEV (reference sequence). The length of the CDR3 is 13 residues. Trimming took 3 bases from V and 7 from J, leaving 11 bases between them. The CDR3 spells CASSFSRHNTQYF. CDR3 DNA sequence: TGTGCCAGCAGTTTTTCCCGCCACAATACGCAGTATTTT.

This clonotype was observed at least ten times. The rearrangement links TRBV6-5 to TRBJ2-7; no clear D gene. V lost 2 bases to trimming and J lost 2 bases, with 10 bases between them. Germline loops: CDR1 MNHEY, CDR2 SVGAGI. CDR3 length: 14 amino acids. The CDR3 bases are TGTGCCAGCAGTTACCGGGTCAGAACCTACGAGCAGTACTTC. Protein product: CASSYRVRTYEQYF.

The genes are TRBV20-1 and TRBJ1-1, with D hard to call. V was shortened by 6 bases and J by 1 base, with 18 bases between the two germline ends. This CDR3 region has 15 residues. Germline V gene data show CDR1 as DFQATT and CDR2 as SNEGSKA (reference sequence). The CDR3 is CSAPLSGFTNTEAFF. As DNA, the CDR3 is TGCAGTGCCCCCTTGTCGGGTTTTACGAACACTGAAGCTTTCTTT.